This T cell receptor (beta chain) was sequenced for a study of blood T cell repertoires in COVID-19 (dated by TCRdb to about 2020). As for the study more broadly: Collaborator samples came from the United States, Italy and Spain and covered acute and convalescent phases of COVID-19. The prospective study material was composed of cDNA or gDNA derived from T cells, B-cell-depleted T cells, or PBMCs. The dataset comprised deeply sampled blood TCRbeta repertoires from subjects exposed to, actively infected with, or recovered from COVID-19. The repertoires were released in a freely available public database meant as a resource for research on the immune response to SARS-CoV-2. The samples were drawn from the first 160 participants of the ongoing ImmuneRACE study and from 1,254 subjects provided by 6 global collaborators. Sample metadata almost always included a de-identified subject ID, COVID-19 status, age in years and sex. Where HLA class I and class II types were available, the types were taken from metadata supplied by the sample provider, not from assay-based typing.

Compared with germline, V lacks 5 bases and J lacks 5 bases; bases without a gene match: 9. CDR1 and CDR2, looked up from the germline V gene (reference sequence), are SGHAT and FQDESV. The CDR3 sequence holds 15 residues, the cysteine and phenylalanine included. Only the CDR3 region is kept as DNA, spanning 45 bases read in frame from base 1. This clone was counted a single time. This receptor's antigen is unknown. The record has no base qualities; no much larger clone is one base away. What the research found in general, with its limitations: The amount of clinical and demographic metadata varied by source and participant and was provided uncurated.

TCRbeta CDR3 regions were amplified from genomic DNA by means of the immunoSEQ Assay, a bias-controlled multiplex PCR. As for the authors' bioinformatics: The number of nucleated cells in each sample was estimated by amplification of reference gene primers within the assay. To quantify the absolute abundance of each unique TCRbeta CDR3 rearrangement, sequence reads were collapsed and filtered. Productive Simpson clonality was computed per sample as the square root of Simpson's diversity index over productive rearrangements. The immuneACCESS repertoire file appears here via TCRdb, limited to in-frame rearrangements. These files lack a portion of the clones; in checked studies, under half of the deficit traces to unresolved V genes, and the cause of the others is not known. V, J and clone size were drawn from that table, and D and trimming were deduced from the DNA. Present in this sample are 350,000 or so clones, 65% to 85% of which were seen just once. Jointly, the top ten make up 2.5% to 3.5% of the sample.

Whole blood was collected in K2EDTA tubes by collaborating institutions according to the institutions' own protocols. For TCRbeta analysis, collaborators shipped samples in one of three forms: frozen whole blood, isolated PBMCs, or DNA extracted from either of those sample types. The chain is assembled from TRBV11-1 and TRBJ1-1; the central 9 bases match TRBD1. The source is a man aged 25-40 years with active or convalescent COVID-19. The sample taken for sequencing was peripheral blood. The CDR3 has the sequence CASSPGTGLFTEAFF. At the DNA level, the sequence is TGTGCCAGCAGCCCTGGGACAGGGCTGTTTACTGAAGCTTTCTTT.